This is a list of T cell receptor beta chains from one sample in a study of CD8+CD57+ T cells in acquired aplastic anemia. Via MiXCR, TCRdb re-called the reads, giving one row per CDR3 protein. The table includes around 150,000 distinct CDR3 sequences, 70% to 75% detected once. Sequenced input: sorted CD4+, CD8+, or CD8+CD57+ T cells (not recorded which) from PBMCs. These receptor sequences come from a human donor with aplastic anemia. Both conserved end residues are part of each CDR3. The D gene is left open where the match is weak. Clone size, where shown, is once, few, many, or a class for clones that have expanded.

TRBV5-1,TRBD1,NA,TRBJ2-7,CASSGGTGGEYGQYF,TGCGCCAGCAGCGGTGGGACAGGGGGAGAGTACGGGCAGTACTTC
TRBV7-9,NA,NA,TRBJ2-7,CASRGGNRDYEQYF,TGTGCCAGCAGGGGAGGTAACAGGGATTACGAGCAGTACTTC
TRBV2,NA,NA,TRBJ1-5,CASSLGVQPQHF,TGTGCCAGCAGCTTAGGGGTTCAGCCCCAGCATTTT
TRBV20-1,TRBD2,many,TRBJ2-5,CSARDEWTSGVGMRETQYF,TGCAGTGCTAGGGATGAGTGGACTAGCGGGGTGGGCATGCGAGAGACCCAGTACTTC
TRBV7-7,NA,few,TRBJ2-5,CASSLDSVLETQYF,TGTGCTAGCAGCTTGGACAGTGTATTGGAGACCCAGTACTTC
TRBV20-1,TRBD1,NA,TRBJ2-5,CSAGGTGSVETQYF,TGCAGTGCTGGAGGGACAGGGTCGGTGGAGACCCAGTACTTC
TRBV20-1,NA,NA,TRBJ2-7,CSADRGAYEQYF,TGCAGTGCTGATAGGGGGGCCTACGAGCAGTACTTC
TRBV20-1,NA,many,TRBJ2-2,CSARVGGDAGELFF,TGCAGTGCTAGAGTTGGGGGAGACGCCGGGGAGCTGTTTTTT
TRBV20-1,NA,NA,TRBJ2-7,CSAGRSNSAYEQYF,TGCAGTGCCGGACGCTCGAACAGTGCCTACGAGCAGTACTTC
TRBV7-2,NA,NA,TRBJ1-2,CASSLVVGAVGNTF,TGTGCCAGCAGCTTAGTTGTCGGGGCGGTGGGAAACACCTTC
TRBV11-2,NA,few,TRBJ1-2,CASSFSWGYTF,TGTGCCAGCAGCTTTTCGTGGGGCTACACCTTC
TRBV29-1,NA,NA,TRBJ2-5,CSVPGGETQYF,TGCAGCGTTCCGGGTGGGGAGACCCAGTACTTC
TRBV5-1,NA,NA,TRBJ2-3,CASSLEKGGGSGTDTQYF,TGCGCCAGCAGCTTGGAAAAGGGCGGAGGGTCAGGCACAGATACGCAGTATTTT
TRBV9,NA,few,TRBJ2-2,CASSPGRAVSSRELFF,TGTGCCAGCAGCCCAGGTCGCGCAGTTAGTAGCCGGGAGCTGTTTTTT
TRBV6-5,NA,NA,TRBJ1-1,CASSYYQGIDAFF,TGTGCCAGCAGTTACTACCAGGGTATCGATGCTTTCTTT
TRBV12-3/TRBV12-4,NA,many,TRBJ2-7,CASSLGIGVMYEQYF,TGTGCCAGCAGTTTGGGGATAGGGGTGATGTACGAGCAGTACTTC
TRBV6-2/TRBV6-3,NA,many,TRBJ2-1,CASSRGAVNEQFF,TGTGCCAGCAGTCGGGGGGCGGTTAATGAGCAGTTCTTC
TRBV20-1,NA,NA,TRBJ1-1,CSARETSGETEAFF,TGCAGTGCTAGAGAGACCAGCGGGGAAACTGAAGCTTTCTTT
TRBV2,TRBD2,NA,TRBJ2-2,CASSRLAGDTGELFF,TGTGCCAGCAGTCGACTAGCGGGAGACACCGGGGAGCTGTTTTTT
TRBV9,NA,NA,TRBJ1-1,CASSSRDREAFF,TGTGCCAGCAGCTCCCGGGACCGGGAAGCTTTCTTT
TRBV20-1,TRBD2,NA,TRBJ2-3,CSARVSGGGRTDTQYF,TGCAGTGCTAGAGTCTCCGGGGGGGGACGCACAGATACGCAGTATTTT
TRBV10-3,NA,NA,TRBJ2-5,CAIGWDNDLATQYF,TGTGCCATCGGGTGGGACAACGACCTGGCGACCCAGTACTTC
TRBV11-2,TRBD1,NA,TRBJ2-7,CASNSRQGHAYEQYF,TGTGCCAGCAACTCACGACAGGGGCACGCCTACGAGCAGTACTTC
TRBV15,NA,once,TRBJ2-7,CATSRVRHSYEQYF,TGTGCCACCAGCAGAGTCCGGCACTCCTACGAGCAGTACTTC
TRBV10-1,TRBD2,NA,TRBJ2-1,CASSGRAYYNEQFF,TGCGCCAGCAGCGGGAGGGCGTATTACAATGAGCAGTTCTTC
TRBV7-3,TRBD2,few,TRBJ2-5,CASSEREGETQYF,TGTGCCAGCAGCGAGCGGGAGGGGGAGACCCAGTACTTC
TRBV10-2,TRBD2,NA,TRBJ2-7,CASEGPGRGAYEQYF,TGCGCCAGCGAAGGACCTGGGCGGGGGGCCTACGAGCAGTACTTC
TRBV2,NA,few,TRBJ2-7,CASREQRSVYEQYF,TGTGCCAGCAGGGAGCAGCGCAGCGTCTACGAGCAGTACTTC
TRBV29-1,TRBD2,NA,TRBJ2-3,CSSSGIAGVTDTQYF,TGCAGCTCCTCTGGGATAGCGGGGGTCACAGATACGCAGTATTTT
TRBV10-3,TRBD2,NA,TRBJ2-7,CAISEPGLAEVGSYEQYF,TGTGCCATCAGTGAGCCGGGACTAGCAGAAGTGGGCTCCTACGAGCAGTACTTC
TRBV7-3,NA,NA,TRBJ2-3,CASTITPRNTDTQYF,TGTGCCAGCACCATCACTCCCAGAAATACAGATACGCAGTATTTT
TRBV24-1,NA,NA,TRBJ1-1,CATSDSLHRQVSKGVSIF,TGTGCCACCAGTGATTCACTACACCGACAGGTCTCGAAGGGGGTCTCGATCTTT
TRBV20-1,NA,NA,TRBJ1-1,CSARLSETGNTEAFF,TGCAGTGCTAGATTATCCGAGACAGGGAACACTGAAGCTTTCTTT
TRBV6-5,NA,NA,TRBJ2-4,CASMVDPGNIQYF,TGTGCCAGCATGGTAGACCCGGGGAACATTCAGTACTTC
TRBV2,NA,NA,TRBJ2-2,CASRKGFGFTGELFF,TGTGCCAGCAGGAAGGGGTTCGGGTTTACCGGGGAGCTGTTTTTT
TRBV9,TRBD2,NA,TRBJ2-1,CASSVASMAGVGEQFF,TGTGCCAGCAGCGTAGCTTCCATGGCGGGAGTAGGTGAGCAGTTCTTC
TRBV7-6,TRBD1,NA,TRBJ2-3,CASSLGDRVLLTDTQYF,TGTGCCAGCAGCTTAGGGGACAGGGTCTTATTAACAGATACGCAGTATTTT
TRBV19,TRBD2,NA,TRBJ2-7,CASSRASGAQNYEQYF,TGTGCCAGTAGTCGGGCTAGCGGGGCCCAGAACTACGAGCAGTACTTC
TRBV6-4,NA,NA,TRBJ2-5,CASSGGPEHETQYF,TGTGCCAGCAGTGGGGGTCCAGAGCATGAGACCCAGTACTTC
TRBV24-1,TRBD1,NA,TRBJ2-1,CATGTGGLDEQFF,TGTGCCACCGGAACAGGGGGTCTCGATGAGCAGTTCTTC
TRBV7-2,TRBD2,NA,TRBJ2-7,CASSLVGIAGNYEQYF,TGTGCCAGCAGCTTAGTGGGGATAGCGGGAAACTACGAGCAGTACTTC
TRBV29-1,NA,few,TRBJ1-2,CSVESPGAFGGYTF,TGCAGCGTTGAGTCCCCAGGGGCGTTCGGTGGCTACACCTTC
TRBV6-5,NA,NA,TRBJ1-1,CASSYSRARTEAFF,TGTGCCAGCAGTTACTCAAGGGCGCGGACTGAAGCTTTCTTT
TRBV9,NA,NA,TRBJ2-1,CASSLFFSNHNEQFF,TGTGCCAGCAGCCTATTCTTCTCAAATCACAATGAGCAGTTCTTC
TRBV2,NA,NA,TRBJ1-2,CASTGTSQLLGYTF,TGTGCCAGCACCGGGACATCCCAGCTTTTAGGCTACACCTTC
TRBV7-9,NA,NA,TRBJ2-7,CASSLAQSSYEQYF,TGTGCCAGCAGCTTAGCACAGAGCTCCTACGAGCAGTACTTC
TRBV29-1,NA,NA,TRBJ2-7,CSVPGTPGPEQYF,TGCAGCGTTCCCGGGACCCCGGGGCCCGAGCAGTACTTC
TRBV9,TRBD1,NA,TRBJ2-1,CASSVEYGQGTDEQFF,TGTGCCAGCAGCGTAGAGTACGGACAGGGGACGGATGAGCAGTTCTTC
TRBV2,NA,once,TRBJ1-2,CATVSPLRGGYTF,TGTGCCACAGTAAGCCCCTTAAGAGGTGGCTACACCTTC
TRBV20-1,TRBD2,NA,TRBJ2-7,CSAGTNSYEQYF,TGCAGTGCCGGGACTAACTCCTACGAGCAGTACTTC
TRBV27,NA,NA,TRBJ2-5,CASSHDSGETQYF,TGTGCCAGCAGTCACGACAGCGGAGAGACCCAATACTTC
TRBV20-1,TRBD1,NA,TRBJ1-2,CSARPGTGGVYGYTF,TGCAGTGCTAGGCCCGGGACAGGGGGTGTCTATGGCTACACCTTC